The TCR beta chain under discussion was sequenced for a study of beta chain features in type 1 diabetes. Overall study findings and caveats: Shortening that was moderate but significant affected the TCRB CDR3s of Type 1 diabetes patients in all four CD4+ subsets.

This clone was counted between two and nine times. What it recognizes is unknown. Reverse transcribing all isolated RNA meant expressed TCRB transcripts were sequenced. Assay: immunoSEQ multiplex PCR; the TCRdb copy retains only in-frame clones and omits some. The top ten hold approximately 0.021% of the sample, which has about 740,000 clones, around 15% seen once. The sample comprised naive CD4+ T cells from blood. The clonotype originates from a man aged 18 to 29 with type 1 diabetes.

This CDR3 is CAWAYQNNEQFF. In DNA, the CDR3 is TGTGCCTGGGCGTATCAGAACAATGAGCAGTTCTTC. The rearrangement joins TRBV30 to TRBJ2-1; D ambiguous. Trimming cost V 5 bases and J 5 bases, with 10 bases left between them. Germline V gives CDR1 GTSNPN, CDR2 SVGIG (reference sequence). The CDR3 is 12 amino acids.